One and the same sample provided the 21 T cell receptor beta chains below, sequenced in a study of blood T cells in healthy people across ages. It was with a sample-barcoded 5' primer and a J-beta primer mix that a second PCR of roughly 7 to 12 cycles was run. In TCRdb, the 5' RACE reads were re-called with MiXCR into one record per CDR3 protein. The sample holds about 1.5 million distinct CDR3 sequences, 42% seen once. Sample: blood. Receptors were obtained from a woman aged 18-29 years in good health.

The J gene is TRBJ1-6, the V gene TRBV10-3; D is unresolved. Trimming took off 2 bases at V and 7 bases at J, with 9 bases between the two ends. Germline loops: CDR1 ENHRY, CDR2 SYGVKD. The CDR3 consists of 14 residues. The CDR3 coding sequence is TGTGCCATCAGTGAGCCCGGGGAGAATTCACCCCTCCACTTT. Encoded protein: CAISEPGENSPLHF.

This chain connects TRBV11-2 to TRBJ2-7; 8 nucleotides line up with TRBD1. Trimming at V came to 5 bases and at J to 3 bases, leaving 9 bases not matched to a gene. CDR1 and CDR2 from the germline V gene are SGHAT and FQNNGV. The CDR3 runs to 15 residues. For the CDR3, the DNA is TGTGCCAGCAGCCATGGACAGGGAAGTTACTACGAGCAGTACTTC. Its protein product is CASSHGQGSYYEQYF.

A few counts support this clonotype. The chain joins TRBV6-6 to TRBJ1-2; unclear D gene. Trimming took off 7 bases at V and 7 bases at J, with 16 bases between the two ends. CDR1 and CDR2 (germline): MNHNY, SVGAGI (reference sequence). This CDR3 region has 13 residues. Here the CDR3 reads CASTQITIFGYTF. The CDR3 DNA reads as TGTGCCAGCACCCAAATTACTATCTTTGGCTACACCTTC.

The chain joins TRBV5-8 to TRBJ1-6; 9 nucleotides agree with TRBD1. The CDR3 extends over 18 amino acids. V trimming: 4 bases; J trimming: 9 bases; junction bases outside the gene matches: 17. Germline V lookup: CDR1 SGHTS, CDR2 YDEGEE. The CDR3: CASSRAGTGPPNSSPLHF. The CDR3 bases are TGTGCCAGCAGCAGAGCCGGGACAGGGCCACCGAATAGTTCACCCCTCCACTTT.

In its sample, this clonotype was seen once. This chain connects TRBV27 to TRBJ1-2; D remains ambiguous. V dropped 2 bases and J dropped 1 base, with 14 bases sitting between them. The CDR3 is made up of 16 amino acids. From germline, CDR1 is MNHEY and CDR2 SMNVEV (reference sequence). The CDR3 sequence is CASSLTRVSRNYGYTF. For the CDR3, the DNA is TGTGCCAGCAGTTTAACCCGGGTTTCACGTAACTATGGCTACACCTTC.

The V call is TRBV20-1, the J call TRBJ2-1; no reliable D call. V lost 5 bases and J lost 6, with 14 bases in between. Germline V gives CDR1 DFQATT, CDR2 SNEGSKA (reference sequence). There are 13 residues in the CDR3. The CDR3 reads CSAAAAVRNEQFF. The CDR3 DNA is TGCAGTGCTGCCGCTGCGGTCCGCAATGAGCAGTTCTTC.

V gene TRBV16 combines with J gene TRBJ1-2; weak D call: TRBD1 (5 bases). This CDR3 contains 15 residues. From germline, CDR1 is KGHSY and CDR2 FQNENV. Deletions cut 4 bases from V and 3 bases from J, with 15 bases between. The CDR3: CASSPQPGLDYGYTF. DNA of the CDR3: TGTGCCAGCAGCCCCCAGCCAGGGTTGGACTATGGCTACACCTTC.

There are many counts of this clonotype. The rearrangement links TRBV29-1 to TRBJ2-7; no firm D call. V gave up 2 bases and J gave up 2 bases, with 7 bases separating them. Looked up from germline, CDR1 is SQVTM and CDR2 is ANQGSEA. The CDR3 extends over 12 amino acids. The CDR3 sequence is CSVEQRPYEQYF. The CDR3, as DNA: TGCAGCGTTGAACAGCGACCCTACGAGCAGTACTTC.

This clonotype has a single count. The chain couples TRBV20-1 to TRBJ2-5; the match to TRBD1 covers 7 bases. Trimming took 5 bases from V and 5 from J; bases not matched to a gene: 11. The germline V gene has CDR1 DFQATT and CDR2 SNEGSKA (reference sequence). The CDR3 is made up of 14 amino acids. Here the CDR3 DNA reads TGCAGTGCTTCGACGCCGAGGGGGCCGGAGACCCAGTACTTC. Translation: CSASTPRGPETQYF.

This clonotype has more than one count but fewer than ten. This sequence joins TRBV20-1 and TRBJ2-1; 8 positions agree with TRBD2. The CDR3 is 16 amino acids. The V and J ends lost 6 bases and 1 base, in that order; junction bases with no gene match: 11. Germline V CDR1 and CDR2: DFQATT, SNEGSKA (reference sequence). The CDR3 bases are TGCAGTGCCGTCAACCCCGGGGGGGGGTCCTACAATGAGCAGTTCTTC. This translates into CSAVNPGGGSYNEQFF.

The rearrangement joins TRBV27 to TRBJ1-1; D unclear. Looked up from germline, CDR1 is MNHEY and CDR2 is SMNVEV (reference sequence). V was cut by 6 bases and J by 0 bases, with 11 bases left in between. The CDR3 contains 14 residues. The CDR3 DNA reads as TGTGCCAGCAGACCAGACCTTATGAACACTGAAGCTTTCTTT. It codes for CASRPDLMNTEAFF.

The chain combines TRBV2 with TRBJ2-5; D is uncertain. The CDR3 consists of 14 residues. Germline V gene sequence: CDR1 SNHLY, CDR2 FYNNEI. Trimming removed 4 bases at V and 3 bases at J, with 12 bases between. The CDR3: CASSVIRMEETQYF. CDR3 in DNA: TGTGCCAGCAGTGTGATCAGAATGGAAGAGACCCAGTACTTC.

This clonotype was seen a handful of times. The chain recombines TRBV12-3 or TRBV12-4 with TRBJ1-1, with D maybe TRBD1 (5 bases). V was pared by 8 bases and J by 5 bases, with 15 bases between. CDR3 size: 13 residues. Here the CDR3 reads CASGVAGGTEAFF. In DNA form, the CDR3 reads TGTGCCAGCGGGGTCGCGGGGGGAACTGAAGCTTTCTTT.

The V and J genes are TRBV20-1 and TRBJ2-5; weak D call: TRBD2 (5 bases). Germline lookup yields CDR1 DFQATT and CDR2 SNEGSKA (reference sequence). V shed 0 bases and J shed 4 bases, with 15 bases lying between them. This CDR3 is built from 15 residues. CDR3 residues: CSARDRVTSLETQYF. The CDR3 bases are TGCAGTGCTAGAGATAGGGTTACTAGTTTAGAGACCCAGTACTTC.

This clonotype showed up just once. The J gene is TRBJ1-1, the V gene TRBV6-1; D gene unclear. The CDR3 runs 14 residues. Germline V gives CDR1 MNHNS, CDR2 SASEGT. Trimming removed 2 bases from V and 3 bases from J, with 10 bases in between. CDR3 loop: CASSEPSRYTEAFF. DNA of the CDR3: TGTGCCAGCAGTGAACCGAGCCGGTACACTGAAGCTTTCTTT.

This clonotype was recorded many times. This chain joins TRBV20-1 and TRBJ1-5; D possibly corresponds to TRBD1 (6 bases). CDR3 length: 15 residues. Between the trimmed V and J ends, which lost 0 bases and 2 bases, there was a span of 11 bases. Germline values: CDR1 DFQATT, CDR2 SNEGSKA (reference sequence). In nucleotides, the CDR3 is TGCAGTGCTAGAGATCGGACAGTAGGCAATCAGCCCCAGCATTTT. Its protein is CSARDRTVGNQPQHF.

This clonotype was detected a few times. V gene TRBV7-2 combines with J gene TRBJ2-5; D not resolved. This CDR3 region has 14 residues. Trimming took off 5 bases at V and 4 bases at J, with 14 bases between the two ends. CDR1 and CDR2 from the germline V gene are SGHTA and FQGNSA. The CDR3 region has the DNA TGTGCCAGCAGCGTTCGGGCAAGCGCAGAGACCCAGTACTTC. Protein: CASSVRASAETQYF.

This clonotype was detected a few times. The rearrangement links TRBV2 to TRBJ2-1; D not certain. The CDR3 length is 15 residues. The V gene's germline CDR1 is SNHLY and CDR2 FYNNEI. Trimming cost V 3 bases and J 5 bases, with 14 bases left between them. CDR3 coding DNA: TGTGCCAGCAGTGAGGAGATCCCTGGAAACAATGAGCAGTTCTTC. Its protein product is CASSEEIPGNNEQFF.

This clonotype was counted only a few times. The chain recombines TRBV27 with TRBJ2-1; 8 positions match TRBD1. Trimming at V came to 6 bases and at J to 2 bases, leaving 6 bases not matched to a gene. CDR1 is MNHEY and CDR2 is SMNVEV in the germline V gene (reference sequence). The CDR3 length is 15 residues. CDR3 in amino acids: CASSPSTGAYNEQFF. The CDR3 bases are TGTGCCAGCAGCCCTTCGACAGGGGCCTACAATGAGCAGTTCTTC.

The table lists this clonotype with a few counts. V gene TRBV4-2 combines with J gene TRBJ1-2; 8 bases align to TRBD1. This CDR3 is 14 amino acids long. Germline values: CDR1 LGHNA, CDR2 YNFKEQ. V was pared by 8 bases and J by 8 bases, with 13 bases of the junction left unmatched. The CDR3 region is CASDTGQGFGGYTF. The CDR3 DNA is TGTGCCAGCGATACAGGACAGGGCTTTGGCGGCTACACCTTC.

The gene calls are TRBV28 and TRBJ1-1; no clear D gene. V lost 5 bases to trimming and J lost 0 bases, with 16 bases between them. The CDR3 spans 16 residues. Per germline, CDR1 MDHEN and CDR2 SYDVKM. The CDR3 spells CASSHAGELMNTEAFF. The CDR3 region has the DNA TGTGCCAGCAGTCACGCCGGAGAGCTGATGAACACTGAAGCTTTCTTT.